The entry that follows covers one T cell receptor (beta chain) sequence. Survey-level resolution applied to immunoSEQ assay v3.0. Some clones are missing from TCRdb's copy, which holds only in-frame ones; the method was immunoSEQ multiplex PCR. The data show tens of thousands of clones, around 79% seen once. This CDR3 comprises 17 residues. The trim removed 3 bases at V and 5 bases at J, leaving 10 bases unmatched. Germline loops: CDR1 SGHAT, CDR2 FQNNGV. The data are from a study of long-term antiretroviral therapy in people with HIV. Study background: When the earliest samples were collected, ART was typically delayed until CD4 counts fell.

The J gene is TRBJ2-3, the V gene TRBV11-2; 11 nucleotides line up with TRBD2. This specimen was unsorted PBMCs, taken 1.9 years after starting antiretroviral therapy. The clonotype originates from a man between 18 and 35 years old with HIV. CDR3 loop: CASSFLAGGPLGDTQYF. As DNA, the CDR3 is TGTGCCAGCAGCTTTTTAGCGGGGGGGCCTTTGGGAGATACGCAGTATTTT. The variable domain in full, completed from reference TRBV11-2 and TRBJ2-3, reads EAGVAQSPRYKIIEKRQSVAFWCNPISGHATLYWYQQILGQGPKLLIQFQNNGVVDDSQLPKDRFSAERLKGVDSTLKIQPAKLEDSAVYLCASSFLAGGPLGDTQYFGPGTRLTVL.